This T cell receptor beta chain was found in a study of blood T cell repertoires in COVID-19. Study-wide context: COVID-19 samples collected from the United States, Italy and Spain covered acute and convalescent phases.

Under the authors' procedure: The authors estimated nucleated cell counts from reference gene primer amplification. Libraries were prepared by immunoSEQ multiplex PCR; TCRdb keeps only in-frame clonotypes and omits some of them. The V and J calls and clone size come from that table; D and trimming were worked out from the DNA. This sample has about 70,000 clones, with around 87% found just once. Trimming pared 3 bases from V and 1 base from J, leaving 10 bases between. The CDR3 spans 15 residues. Germline CDR1 is ENHRY and CDR2 is SYGVKD. The specimen was peripheral blood. The rearrangement joins TRBV10-3 to TRBJ1-3, with D maybe TRBD1 (5 bases). The TCR comes from a man aged 50-60 years with active COVID-19. In DNA form, the CDR3 reads TGTGCCATCAGTGATAGGGGAACGTCTGGAAACACCATATATTTT. It specifies CAISDRGTSGNTIYF.